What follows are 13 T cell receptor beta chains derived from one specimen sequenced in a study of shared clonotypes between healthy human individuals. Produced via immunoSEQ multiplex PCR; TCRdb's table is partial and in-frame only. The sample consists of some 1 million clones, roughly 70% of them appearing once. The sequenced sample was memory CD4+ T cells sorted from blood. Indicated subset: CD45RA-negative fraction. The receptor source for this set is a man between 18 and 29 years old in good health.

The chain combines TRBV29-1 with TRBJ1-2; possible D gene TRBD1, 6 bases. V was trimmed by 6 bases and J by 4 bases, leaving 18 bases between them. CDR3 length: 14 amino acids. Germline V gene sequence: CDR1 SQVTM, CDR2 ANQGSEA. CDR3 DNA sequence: TGCAGCGTCTCTGAGTGGAGGGGGGTCTATGGCTACACCTTC. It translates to CSVSEWRGVYGYTF.

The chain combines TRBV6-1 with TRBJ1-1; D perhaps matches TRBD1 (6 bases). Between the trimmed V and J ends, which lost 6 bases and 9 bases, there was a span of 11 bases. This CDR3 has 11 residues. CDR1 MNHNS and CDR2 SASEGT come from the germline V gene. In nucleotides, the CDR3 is TGTGCCAGCAGGACAGGTGATCAAGCTTTCTTT. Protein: CASRTGDQAFF.

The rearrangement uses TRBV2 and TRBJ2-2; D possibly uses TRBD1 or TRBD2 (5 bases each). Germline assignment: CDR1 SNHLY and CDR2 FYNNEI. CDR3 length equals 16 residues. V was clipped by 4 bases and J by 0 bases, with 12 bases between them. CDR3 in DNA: TGTGCCAGCAGTGGAACCGGGACGGCGAACACCGGGGAGCTGTTTTTT. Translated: CASSGTGTANTGELFF.

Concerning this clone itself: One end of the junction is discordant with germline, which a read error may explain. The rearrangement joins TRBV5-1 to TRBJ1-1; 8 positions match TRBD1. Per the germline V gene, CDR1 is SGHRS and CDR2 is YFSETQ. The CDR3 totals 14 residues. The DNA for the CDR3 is TGTGCCAGCCGGACAGGGTATATGAACACTGAAGCTCTCTTT. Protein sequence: CASRTGYMNTEALF.

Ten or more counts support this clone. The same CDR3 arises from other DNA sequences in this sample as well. The DNA for the CDR3 is TGTGCCACCAGCACCAGTAGCAATCAGCCCCAGCATTTT. It translates to CATSTSSNQPQHF. The J gene is TRBJ1-5, the V gene TRBV15; D is unresolved. Germline CDR1 and CDR2: LNHNV and YYDKDF (reference sequence). V was trimmed by 4 bases and J by 0 bases, leaving 4 bases between them. The CDR3 sequence is 13 residues long.

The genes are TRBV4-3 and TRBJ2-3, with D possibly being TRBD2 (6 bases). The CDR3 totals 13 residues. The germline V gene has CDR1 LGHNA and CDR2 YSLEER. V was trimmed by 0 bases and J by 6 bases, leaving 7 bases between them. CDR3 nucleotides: TGCGCCAGCAGCCAAGAACGGGGGGATACGCAGTATTTT. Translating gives CASSQERGDTQYF.

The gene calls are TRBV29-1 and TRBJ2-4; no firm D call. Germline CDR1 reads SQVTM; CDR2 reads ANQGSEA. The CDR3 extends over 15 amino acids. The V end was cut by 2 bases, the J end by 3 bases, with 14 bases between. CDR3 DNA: TGCAGCGTTGAACCCTTTCTAGTGGGCAAAAACATTCAGTACTTC. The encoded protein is CSVEPFLVGKNIQYF.

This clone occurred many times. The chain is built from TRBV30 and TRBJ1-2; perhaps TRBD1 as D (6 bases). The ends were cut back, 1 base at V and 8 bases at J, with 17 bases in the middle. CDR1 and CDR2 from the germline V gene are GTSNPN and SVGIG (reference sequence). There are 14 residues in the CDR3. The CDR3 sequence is CAWSGAGQPYGYTF. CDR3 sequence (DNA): TGTGCCTGGAGTGGGGCCGGACAGCCATACGGCTACACCTTC.

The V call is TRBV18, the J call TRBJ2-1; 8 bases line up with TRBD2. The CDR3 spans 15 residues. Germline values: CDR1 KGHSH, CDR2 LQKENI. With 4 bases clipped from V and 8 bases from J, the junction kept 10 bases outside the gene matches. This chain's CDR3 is CASSRYRSGSDEQFF. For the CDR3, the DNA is TGTGCCAGCTCACGGTACCGGAGCGGGAGTGATGAGCAGTTCTTC.

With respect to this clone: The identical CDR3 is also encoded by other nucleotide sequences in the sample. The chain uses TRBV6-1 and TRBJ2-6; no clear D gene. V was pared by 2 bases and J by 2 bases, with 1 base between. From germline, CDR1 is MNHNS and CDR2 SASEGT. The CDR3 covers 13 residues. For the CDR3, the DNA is TGTGCCAGCAGTGAAACTGGGGCCAACGTCCTGACTTTC. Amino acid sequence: CASSETGANVLTF.

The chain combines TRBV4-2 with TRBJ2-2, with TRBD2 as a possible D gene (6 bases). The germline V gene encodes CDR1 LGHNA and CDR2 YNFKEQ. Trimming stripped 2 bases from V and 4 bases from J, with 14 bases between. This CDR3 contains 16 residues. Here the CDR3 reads CASSQPGRAGTGELFF. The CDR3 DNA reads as TGTGCCAGCAGCCAACCCGGGCGAGCGGGCACCGGGGAGCTGTTTTTT.

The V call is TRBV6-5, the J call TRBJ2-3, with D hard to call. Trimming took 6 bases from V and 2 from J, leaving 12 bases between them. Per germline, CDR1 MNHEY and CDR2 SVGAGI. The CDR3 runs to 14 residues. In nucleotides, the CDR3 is TGTGCCAGCAGATCTATAATCGACACAGATACGCAGTATTTT. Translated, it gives CASRSIIDTDTQYF.

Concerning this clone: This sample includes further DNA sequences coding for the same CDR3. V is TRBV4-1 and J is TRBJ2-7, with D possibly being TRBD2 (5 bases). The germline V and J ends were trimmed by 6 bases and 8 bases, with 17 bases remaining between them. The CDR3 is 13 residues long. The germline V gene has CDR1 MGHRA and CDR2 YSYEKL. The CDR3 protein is CASSPEPGIQQYF. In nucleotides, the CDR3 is TGCGCCAGCAGTCCCGAACCCGGGATTCAGCAGTACTTC.